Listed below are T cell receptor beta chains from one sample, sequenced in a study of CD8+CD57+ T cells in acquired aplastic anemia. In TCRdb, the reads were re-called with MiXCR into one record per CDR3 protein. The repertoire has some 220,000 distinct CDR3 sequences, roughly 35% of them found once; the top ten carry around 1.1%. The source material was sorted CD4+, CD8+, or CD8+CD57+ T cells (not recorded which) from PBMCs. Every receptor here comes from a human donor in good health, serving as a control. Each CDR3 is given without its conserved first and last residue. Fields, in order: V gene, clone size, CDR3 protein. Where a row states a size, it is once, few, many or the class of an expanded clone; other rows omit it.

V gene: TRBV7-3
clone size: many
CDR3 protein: ASSANLGTDTQY

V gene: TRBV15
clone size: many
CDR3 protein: ATSRVGLAGVGNEQF

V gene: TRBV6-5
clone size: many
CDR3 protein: ASSYRSDQY

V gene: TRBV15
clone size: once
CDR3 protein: ATSRGTAGTDTRY

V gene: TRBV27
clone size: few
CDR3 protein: ASSFGFAVNTEAF

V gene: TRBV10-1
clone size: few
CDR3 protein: ASSATGGNGYT

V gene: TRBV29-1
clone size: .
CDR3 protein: SGGGGIDTEAF

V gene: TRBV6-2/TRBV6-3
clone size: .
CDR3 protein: ASSYSNHILAGDEQF

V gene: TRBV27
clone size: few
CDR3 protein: ASSWSGGNGYT

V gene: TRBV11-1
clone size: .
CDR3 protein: ASSLVGGASDYGYT

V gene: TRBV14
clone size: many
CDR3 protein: ASSQVGGFVSPLH

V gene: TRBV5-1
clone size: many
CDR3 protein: ASSEGGTDTQY

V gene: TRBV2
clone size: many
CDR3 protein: ASSERGVGYT

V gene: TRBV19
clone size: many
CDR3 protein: ASSIGGRATGQPQH

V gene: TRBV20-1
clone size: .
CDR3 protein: SAPLSGSNGKLF

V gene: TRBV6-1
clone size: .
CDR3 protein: ASSDRTDWETQY

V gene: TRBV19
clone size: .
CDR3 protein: ASSPRSGTSGWGAKNIQY

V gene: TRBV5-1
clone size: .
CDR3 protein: ARSPPGLRGFGSPLH

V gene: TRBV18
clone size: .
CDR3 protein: ASNRQGMEPQH

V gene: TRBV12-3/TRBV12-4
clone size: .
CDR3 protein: ASRSTGELF

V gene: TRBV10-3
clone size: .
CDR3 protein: AISAGRYNEQF

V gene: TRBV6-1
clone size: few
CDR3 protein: ASTAGQVNEKLF

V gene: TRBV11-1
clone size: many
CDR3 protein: ASSLNGQGITYEQY

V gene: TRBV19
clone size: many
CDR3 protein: ASSIGSGGANIQY

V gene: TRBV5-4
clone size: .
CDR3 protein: ASSWAGTSGVGTDTQY

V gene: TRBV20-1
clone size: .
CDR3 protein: SAVLGGVYGYT

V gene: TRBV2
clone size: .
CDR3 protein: ASARQGAENTEAF

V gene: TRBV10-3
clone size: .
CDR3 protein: AISDPGLASYEQY

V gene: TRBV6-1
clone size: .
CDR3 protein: ASSPDRGFTDTQY

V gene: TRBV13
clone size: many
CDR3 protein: ASSLAGGYGYT

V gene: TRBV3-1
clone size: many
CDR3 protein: ASSTTLGSPLH

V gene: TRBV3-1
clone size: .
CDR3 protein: ASSQQGAYGYT

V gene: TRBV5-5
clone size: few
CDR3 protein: ASSLAEGWGNYGYT

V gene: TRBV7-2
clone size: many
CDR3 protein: ASRGGFQETQY

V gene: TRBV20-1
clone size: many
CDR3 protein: SARIDYGYT

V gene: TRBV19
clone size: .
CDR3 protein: ASSQDDVADEQF

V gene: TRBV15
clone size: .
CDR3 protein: ATSGGGTQY

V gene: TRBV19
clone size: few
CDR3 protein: ATSGGEGIIYEQY

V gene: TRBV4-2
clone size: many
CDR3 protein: ASSQLGQSSYEQY

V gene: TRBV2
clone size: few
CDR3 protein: AILQGNYEQY

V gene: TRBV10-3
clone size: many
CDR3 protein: AIKGSTEEKLF

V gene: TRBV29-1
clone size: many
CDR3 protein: SVGLGYEQF

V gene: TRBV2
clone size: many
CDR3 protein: ASAKQNNEQF

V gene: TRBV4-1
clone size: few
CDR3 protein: ASSQERASGYT

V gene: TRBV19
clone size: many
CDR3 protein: ASISDTVYGYT

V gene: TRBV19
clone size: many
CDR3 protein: ASSRGQHIGNTIY

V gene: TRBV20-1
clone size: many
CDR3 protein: SAFNSGANVLT

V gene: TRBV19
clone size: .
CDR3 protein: ASSMLTAYNEKLF

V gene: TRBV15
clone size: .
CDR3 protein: ATSRPPLVGGNEQY

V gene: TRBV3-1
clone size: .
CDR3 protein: ASSQDGQGALDYGYT

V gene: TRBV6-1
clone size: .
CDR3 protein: AGSRTRDYEQY